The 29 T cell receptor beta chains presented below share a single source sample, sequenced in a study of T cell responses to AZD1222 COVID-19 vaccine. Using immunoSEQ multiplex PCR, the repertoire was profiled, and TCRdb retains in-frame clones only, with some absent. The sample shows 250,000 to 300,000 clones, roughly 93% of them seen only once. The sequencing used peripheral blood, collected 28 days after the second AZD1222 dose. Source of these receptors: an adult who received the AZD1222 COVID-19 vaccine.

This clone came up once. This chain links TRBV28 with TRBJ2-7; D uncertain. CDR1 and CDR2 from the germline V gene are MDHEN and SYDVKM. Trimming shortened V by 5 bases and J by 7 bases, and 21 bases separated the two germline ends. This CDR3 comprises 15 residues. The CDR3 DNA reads TGTGCCAGCAGTCCCAGTTGGGGATCGAAGGTGGAGCAGTACTTC. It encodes CASSPSWGSKVEQYF.

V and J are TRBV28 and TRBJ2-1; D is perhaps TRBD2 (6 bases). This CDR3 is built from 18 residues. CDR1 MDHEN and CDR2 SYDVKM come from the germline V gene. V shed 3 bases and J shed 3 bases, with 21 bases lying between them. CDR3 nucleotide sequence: TGTGCCAGCAGTTTCTCACCGGGACTCGGATCCGTCTACAATGAGCAGTTCTTC. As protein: CASSFSPGLGSVYNEQFF.

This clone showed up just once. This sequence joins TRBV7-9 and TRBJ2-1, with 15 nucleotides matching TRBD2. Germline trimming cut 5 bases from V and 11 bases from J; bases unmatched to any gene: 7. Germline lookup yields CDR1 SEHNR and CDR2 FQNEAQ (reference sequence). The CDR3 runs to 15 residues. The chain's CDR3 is CASSPPGLAGGKQFF. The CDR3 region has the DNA TGTGCCAGCAGCCCTCCGGGACTAGCGGGGGGAAAGCAGTTCTTC.

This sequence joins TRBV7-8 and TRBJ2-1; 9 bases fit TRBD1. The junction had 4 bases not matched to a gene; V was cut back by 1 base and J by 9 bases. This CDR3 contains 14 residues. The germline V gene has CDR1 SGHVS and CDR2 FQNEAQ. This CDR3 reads CASSLETGGGEQFF. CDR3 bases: TGTGCCAGCAGCTTAGAAACAGGGGGCGGTGAGCAGTTCTTC.

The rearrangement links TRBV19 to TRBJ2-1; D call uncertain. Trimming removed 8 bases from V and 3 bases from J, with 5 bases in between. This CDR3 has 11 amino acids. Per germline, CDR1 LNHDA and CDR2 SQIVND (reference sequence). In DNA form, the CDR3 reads TGTGCCAGTGGAGTCTACAATGAGCAGTTCTTC. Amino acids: CASGVYNEQFF.

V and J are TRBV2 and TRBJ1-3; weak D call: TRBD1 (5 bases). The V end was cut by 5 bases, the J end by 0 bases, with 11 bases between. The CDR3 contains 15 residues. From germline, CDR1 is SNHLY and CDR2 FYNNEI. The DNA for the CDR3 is TGTGCCAGCAGTCCGACAGCGAGCTCTGGAAACACCATATATTTT. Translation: CASSPTASSGNTIYF.

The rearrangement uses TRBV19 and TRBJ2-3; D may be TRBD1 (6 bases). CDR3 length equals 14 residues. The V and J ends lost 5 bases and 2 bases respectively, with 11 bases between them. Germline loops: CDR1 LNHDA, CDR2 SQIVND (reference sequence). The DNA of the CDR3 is TGTGCCAGTAGTGTCAGGGGCCTCACAGATACGCAGTATTTT. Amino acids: CASSVRGLTDTQYF.

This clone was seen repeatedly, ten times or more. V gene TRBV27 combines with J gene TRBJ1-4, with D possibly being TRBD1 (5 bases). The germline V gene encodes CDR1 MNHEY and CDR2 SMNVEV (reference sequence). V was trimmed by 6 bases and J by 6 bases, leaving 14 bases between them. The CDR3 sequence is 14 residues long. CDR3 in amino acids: CASSRGLGDEKLFF. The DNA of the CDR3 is TGTGCCAGCAGCCGCGGACTGGGGGATGAAAAACTGTTTTTT.

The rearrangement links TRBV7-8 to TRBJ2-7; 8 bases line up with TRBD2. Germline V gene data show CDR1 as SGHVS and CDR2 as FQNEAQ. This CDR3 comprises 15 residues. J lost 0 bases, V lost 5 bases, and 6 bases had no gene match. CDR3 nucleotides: TGTGCCAGCAGCATTTCCGGGACTAGCTCCTACGAGCAGTACTTC. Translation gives CASSISGTSSYEQYF.

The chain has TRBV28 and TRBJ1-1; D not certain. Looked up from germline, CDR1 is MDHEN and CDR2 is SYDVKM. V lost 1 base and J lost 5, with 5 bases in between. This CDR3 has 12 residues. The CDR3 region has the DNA TGTGCCAGCAGTTTATCCTCGACTGAAGCTTTCTTT. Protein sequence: CASSLSSTEAFF.

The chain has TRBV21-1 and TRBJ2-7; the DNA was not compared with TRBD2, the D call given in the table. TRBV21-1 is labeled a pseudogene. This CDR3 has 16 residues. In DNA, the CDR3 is TGTGCCAGCAGCAAAGCAAGGGCTAGCGGGACCTACGAGCAGTACTTC. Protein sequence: CASSKARASGTYEQYF.

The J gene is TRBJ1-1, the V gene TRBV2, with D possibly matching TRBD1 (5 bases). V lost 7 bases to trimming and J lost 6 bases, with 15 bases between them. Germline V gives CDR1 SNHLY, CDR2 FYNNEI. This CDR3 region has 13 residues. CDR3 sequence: CASIGDPFPEAFF. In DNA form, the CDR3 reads TGTGCCAGCATCGGGGACCCTTTCCCTGAAGCTTTCTTT.

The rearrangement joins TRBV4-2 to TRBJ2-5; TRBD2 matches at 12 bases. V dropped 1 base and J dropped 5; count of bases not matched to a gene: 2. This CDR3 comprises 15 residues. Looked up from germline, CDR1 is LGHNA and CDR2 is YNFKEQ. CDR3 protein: CASSQGLAGVETQYF. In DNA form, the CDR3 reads TGTGCCAGCAGCCAAGGACTAGCGGGAGTTGAGACCCAGTACTTC.

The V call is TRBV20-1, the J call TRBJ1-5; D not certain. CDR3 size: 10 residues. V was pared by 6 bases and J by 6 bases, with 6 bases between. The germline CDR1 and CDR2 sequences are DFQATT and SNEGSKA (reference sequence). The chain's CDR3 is CSAGSQPQHF. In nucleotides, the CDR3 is TGCAGTGCCGGAAGTCAGCCCCAGCATTTT.

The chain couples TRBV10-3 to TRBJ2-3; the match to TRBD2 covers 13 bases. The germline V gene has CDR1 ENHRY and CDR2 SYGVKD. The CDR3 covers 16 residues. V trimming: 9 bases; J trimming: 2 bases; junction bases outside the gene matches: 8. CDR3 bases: TGTGCCATTATCACTAGCGGGAGGGCCCTCACAGATACGCAGTATTTT. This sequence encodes CAIITSGRALTDTQYF.

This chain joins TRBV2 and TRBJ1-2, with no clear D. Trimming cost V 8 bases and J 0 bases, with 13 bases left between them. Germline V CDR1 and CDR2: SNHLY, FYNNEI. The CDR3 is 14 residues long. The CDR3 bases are TGTGCCAGCCGAGGCAGCCCGTCTAACTATGGCTACACCTTC. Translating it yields CASRGSPSNYGYTF.

CDR3 nucleotides: TGTGCCAGTAGTATGAGAGTCCGGTCCTTACTTACGGAGGCCTACGAGCAGTACTTC. It translates to CASSMRVRSLLTEAYEQYF. The rearrangement joins TRBV19 to TRBJ2-7; possibly TRBD2 for D (5 bases). The CDR3 runs 19 residues. Germline V CDR1 and CDR2: LNHDA, SQIVND (reference sequence). With 3 bases removed from V and 2 bases from J, the gap between germline ends came to 26 bases.

The CDR3 loop reads CASTSPFRAEAFF. In DNA, the CDR3 is TGTGCCAGCACCTCCCCATTCCGGGCTGAAGCTTTCTTT. The chain uses TRBV27 and TRBJ1-1; D is uncertain. Germline CDR1 reads MNHEY; CDR2 reads SMNVEV (reference sequence). Trimming cost V 7 bases and J 6 bases, with 15 bases left between them. The length of the CDR3 is 13 residues.

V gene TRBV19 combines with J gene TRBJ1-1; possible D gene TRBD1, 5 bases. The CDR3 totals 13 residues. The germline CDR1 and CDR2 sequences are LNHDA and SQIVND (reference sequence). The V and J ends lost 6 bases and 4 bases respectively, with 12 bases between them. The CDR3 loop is CASSLGGGTEAFF. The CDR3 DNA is TGTGCCAGTAGCCTTGGGGGTGGCACTGAAGCTTTCTTT. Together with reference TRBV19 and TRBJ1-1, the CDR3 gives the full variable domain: DGGITQSPKYLFRKEGQNVTLSCEQNLNHDAMYWYRQDPGQGLRLIYYSQIVNDFQKGDIAEGYSVSREKKESFPLTVTSAQKNPTAFYLCASSLGGGTEAFFGQGTRLTVV.

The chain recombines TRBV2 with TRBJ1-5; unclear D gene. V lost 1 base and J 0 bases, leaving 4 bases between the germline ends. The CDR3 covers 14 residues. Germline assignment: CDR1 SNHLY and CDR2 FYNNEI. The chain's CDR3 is CASSEGYSNQPQHF. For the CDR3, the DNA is TGTGCCAGCAGTGAAGGATATAGCAATCAGCCCCAGCATTTT.

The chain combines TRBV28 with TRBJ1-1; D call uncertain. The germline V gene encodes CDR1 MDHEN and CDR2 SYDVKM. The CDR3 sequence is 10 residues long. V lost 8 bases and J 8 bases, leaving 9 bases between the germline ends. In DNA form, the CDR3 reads TGTGCCAGCGGTTGGACCGAAGCTTTCTTT. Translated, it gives CASGWTEAFF. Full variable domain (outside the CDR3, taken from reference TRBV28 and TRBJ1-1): DVKVTQSSRYLVKRTGEKVFLECVQDMDHENMFWYRQDPGLGLRLIYFSYDVKMKEKGDIPEGYSVSREKKERFSLILESASTNQTSMYLCASGWTEAFFGQGTRLTVV.

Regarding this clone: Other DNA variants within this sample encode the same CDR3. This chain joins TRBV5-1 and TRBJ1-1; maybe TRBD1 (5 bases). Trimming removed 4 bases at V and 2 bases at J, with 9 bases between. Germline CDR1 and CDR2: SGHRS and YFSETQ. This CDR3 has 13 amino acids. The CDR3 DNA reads TGCGCCAGCAGCCCGGGGGGTAACACTGAAGCTTTCTTT. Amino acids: CASSPGGNTEAFF.

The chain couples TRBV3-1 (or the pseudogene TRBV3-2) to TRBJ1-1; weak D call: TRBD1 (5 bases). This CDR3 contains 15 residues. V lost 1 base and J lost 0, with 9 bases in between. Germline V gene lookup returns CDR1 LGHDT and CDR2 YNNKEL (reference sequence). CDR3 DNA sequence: TGTGCCAGCAGCCAAGGGGGCCGAATGAACACTGAAGCTTTCTTT. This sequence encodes CASSQGGRMNTEAFF.

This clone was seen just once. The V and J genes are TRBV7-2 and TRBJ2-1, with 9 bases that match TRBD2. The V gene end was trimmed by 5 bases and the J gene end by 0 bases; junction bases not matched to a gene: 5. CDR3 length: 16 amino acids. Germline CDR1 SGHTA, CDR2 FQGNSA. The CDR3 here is CASSQQTSGSYNEQFF. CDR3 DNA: TGTGCCAGCAGCCAACAGACTAGCGGCTCCTACAATGAGCAGTTCTTC.

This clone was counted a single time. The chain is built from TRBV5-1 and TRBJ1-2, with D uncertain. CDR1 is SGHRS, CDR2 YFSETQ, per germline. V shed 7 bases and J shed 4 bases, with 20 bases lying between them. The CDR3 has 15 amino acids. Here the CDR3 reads CASGANGVGTYGYTF. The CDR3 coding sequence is TGCGCCAGCGGAGCCAACGGGGTTGGAACCTATGGCTACACCTTC.

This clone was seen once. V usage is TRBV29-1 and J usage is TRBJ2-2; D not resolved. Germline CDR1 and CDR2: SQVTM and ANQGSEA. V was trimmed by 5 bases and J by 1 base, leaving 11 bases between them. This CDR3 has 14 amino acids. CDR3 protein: CSVSRPGNTGELFF. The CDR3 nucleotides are TGCAGCGTTTCCAGGCCCGGGAACACCGGGGAGCTGTTTTTT.

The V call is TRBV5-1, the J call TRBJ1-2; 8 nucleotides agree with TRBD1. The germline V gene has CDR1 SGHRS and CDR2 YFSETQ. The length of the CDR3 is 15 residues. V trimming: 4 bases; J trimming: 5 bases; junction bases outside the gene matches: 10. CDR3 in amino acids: CASSQDREGRYGYTF. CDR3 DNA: TGCGCCAGCAGCCAGGACAGGGAGGGACGGTATGGCTACACCTTC.

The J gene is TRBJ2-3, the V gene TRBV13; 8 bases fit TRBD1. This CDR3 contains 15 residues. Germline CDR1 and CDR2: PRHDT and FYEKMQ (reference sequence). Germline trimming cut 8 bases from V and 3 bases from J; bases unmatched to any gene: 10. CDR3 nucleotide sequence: TGTGCCAGCGCCGGCGCCAGGGGGCGAACAGATACGCAGTATTTT. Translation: CASAGARGRTDTQYF. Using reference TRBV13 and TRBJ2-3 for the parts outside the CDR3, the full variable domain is AAGVIQSPRHLIKEKRETATLKCYPIPRHDTVYWYQQGPGQDPQFLISFYEKMQSDKGSIPDRFSAQQFSDYHSELNMSSLELGDSALYFCASAGARGRTDTQYFGPGTRLTVL.

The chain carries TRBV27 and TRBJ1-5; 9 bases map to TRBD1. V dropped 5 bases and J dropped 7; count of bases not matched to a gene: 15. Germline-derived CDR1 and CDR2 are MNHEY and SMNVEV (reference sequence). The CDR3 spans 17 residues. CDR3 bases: TGTGCCAGCAGTCCCGGGACAGGGCTTCCCATCGGGCAGCCCCAGCATTTT. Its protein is CASSPGTGLPIGQPQHF.